This TCR beta chain was documented in a study of blood T cell repertoires in COVID-19. Study-wide context: The analysed material was cDNA or gDNA that came from T cells, B-cell-depleted T cells, or PBMCs.

In the study's own analysis: Amplification with reference gene primers provided the estimates of nucleated cell counts. TCRdb's copy holds only in-frame clones and misses some; the assay was immunoSEQ multiplex PCR. That table furnishes V, J and clone size, whereas the DNA furnished D and trimming. The table shows roughly 130,000 clones, with more than 70% occurring only once. The germline V gene has CDR1 MNHEY and CDR2 SVGAGI. The CDR3 is 13 residues long. V was cut by 0 bases and J by 10 bases, with 10 bases left in between. Sequences were obtained from peripheral blood. The chain employs TRBV6-5 and TRBJ2-1, with a weak D call TRBD1 (6 bases). This TCR derives from a woman aged 55-70 years with acute or convalescent COVID-19. The CDR3 is CASSYSRGREQFF. The CDR3 DNA sequence: TGTGCCAGCAGTTACTCCAGGGGACGAGAGCAGTTCTTC.